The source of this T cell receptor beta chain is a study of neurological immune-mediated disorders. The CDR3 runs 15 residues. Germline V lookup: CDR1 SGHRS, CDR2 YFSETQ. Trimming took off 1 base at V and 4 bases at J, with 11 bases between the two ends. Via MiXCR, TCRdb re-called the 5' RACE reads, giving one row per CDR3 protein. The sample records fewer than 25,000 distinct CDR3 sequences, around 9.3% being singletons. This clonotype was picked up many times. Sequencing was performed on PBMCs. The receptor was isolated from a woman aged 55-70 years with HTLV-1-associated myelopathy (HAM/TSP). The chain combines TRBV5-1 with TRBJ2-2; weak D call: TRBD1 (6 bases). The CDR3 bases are TGCGCCAGCAGCTTGAGTACAGGGCCCACCGGGGAGCTGTTTTTT. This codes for CASSLSTGPTGELFF.